These 17 T cell receptor beta chains came from one sample sequenced in a study of blood T cell repertoires in COVID-19. Profiled with immunoSEQ multiplex PCR; TCRdb holds only in-frame clones, not every one. Of 100,000 to 120,000 clones in the sample, 76% are singletons; the top ten hold 3% to 4%. The sequenced material came from peripheral blood. The source of these receptors is a woman older than 75 with acute or convalescent COVID-19.

The V and J genes are TRBV11-3 and TRBJ2-5, with TRBD2 matching 10 bases. Germline V CDR1 and CDR2: SGHNT, YENEEA. The V gene end was trimmed by 5 bases and the J gene end by 4 bases; junction bases not matched to a gene: 10. The CDR3 consists of 16 residues. The DNA for the CDR3 is TGTGCCAGCAGCGCCCGGGCTAGCGGGGGAGGAGAGACCCAGTACTTC. It translates to CASSARASGGGETQYF.

V gene TRBV5-4 combines with J gene TRBJ2-5, with 8 positions matching TRBD2. V trimming: 0 bases; J trimming: 2 bases; junction bases outside the gene matches: 3. In germline, CDR1 is SGHNT, CDR2 YYREEE (reference sequence). CDR3 length: 15 amino acids. CDR3 region: CASSLASSGQETQYF. The CDR3 bases are TGTGCCAGCAGCTTGGCCTCTAGCGGGCAAGAGACCCAGTACTTC.

The J gene is TRBJ2-7, the V gene TRBV6-2 or TRBV6-3; 8 bases map to TRBD2. V lost 0 bases and J lost 3; bases outside the gene matches: 7. In germline, CDR1 is MNHEY, CDR2 SVGEGT. The CDR3 extends over 16 amino acids. The CDR3 nucleotides read TGTGCCAGCAGTTACTCGTTAAGCGGGGGATTCTACGAGCAGTACTTC. It specifies CASSYSLSGGFYEQYF.

This clone occurred a few times. V is TRBV7-2 and J is TRBJ2-1; 8 bases are a match to TRBD2. This CDR3 has 15 amino acids. Germline lookup yields CDR1 SGHTA and CDR2 FQGNSA. V dropped 3 bases and J dropped 8; count of bases not matched to a gene: 9. CDR3 DNA: TGTGCCAGCAGCTTTGCGGGAGGCTCCATGTATGAGCAGTTCTTC. Protein sequence: CASSFAGGSMYEQFF. Full variable domain (outside the CDR3, taken from reference TRBV7-2 and TRBJ2-1): GAGVSQSPSNKVTEKGKDVELRCDPISGHTALYWYRQSLGQGLEFLIYFQGNSAPDKSGLPSDRFSAERTGGSVSTLTIQRTQQEDSAVYLCASSFAGGSMYEQFFGPGTRLTVL.

Here the CDR3 DNA reads TGTGCCAGCAGCCAAGTCCTAGCGGTGACCTACGAGCAGTACTTC. Encoded protein: CASSQVLAVTYEQYF. The chain carries TRBV14 and TRBJ2-7; 7 nucleotides line up with TRBD2. The CDR3 is made up of 15 amino acids. The V gene end was trimmed by 1 base and the J gene end by 2 bases; junction bases not matched to a gene: 5. Germline CDR1 reads SGHDN; CDR2 reads FVKESK. Based on the CDR3 plus reference TRBV14 and TRBJ2-7, the full variable domain is EAGVTQFPSHSVIEKGQTVTLRCDPISGHDNLYWYRRVMGKEIKFLLHFVKESKQDESGMPNNRFLAERTGGTYSTLKVQPAELEDSGVYFCASSQVLAVTYEQYFGPGTRLTVT.

The rearrangement uses TRBV29-1 and TRBJ2-3, with TRBD1 matching over 9 bases. CDR3 length equals 15 residues. Germline assignment: CDR1 SQVTM and CDR2 ANQGSEA. V was clipped by 6 bases and J by 5 bases; unmatched bases: 12. The CDR3 bases are TGCAGCGTGGAATTCACAGGGGGCGCGGGAGATACGCAGTATTTT. It specifies CSVEFTGGAGDTQYF.

The V gene is TRBV10-3, the J gene TRBJ1-4; D perhaps matches TRBD1 (5 bases). The CDR3 sequence is 13 residues long. The V gene lost 11 bases and the J gene lost 7 bases, with 17 bases spanning the gap. Germline V gives CDR1 ENHRY, CDR2 SYGVKD. The CDR3 loop reads CAARTGTGEKLFF. For the CDR3, the DNA is TGTGCCGCCAGAACAGGAACAGGTGAAAAACTGTTTTTT.

This clone showed up just a few times. The chain employs TRBV7-2 and TRBJ2-1, with 8 bases that match TRBD1. Germline V lookup: CDR1 SGHTA, CDR2 FQGNSA. With 1 base clipped from V and 9 bases from J, the junction kept 2 bases outside the gene matches. There are 13 residues in the CDR3. The CDR3 spells CASSLGQGREQFF. The CDR3 DNA is TGTGCCAGCAGCTTAGGACAGGGGCGTGAGCAGTTCTTC.

J is TRBJ2-3 and V is TRBV5-1, with D perhaps matching TRBD2 (5 bases). The germline V gene has CDR1 SGHRS and CDR2 YFSETQ. V was shortened by 4 bases and J by 5 bases, with 14 bases between the two germline ends. The CDR3 runs to 14 residues. The CDR3 bases are TGCGCCAGCAGCCCCGCCTTTGAGGGAGATACGCAGTATTTT. Its protein product is CASSPAFEGDTQYF. Full variable domain (rest looked up from reference TRBV5-1 and TRBJ2-3): KAGVTQTPRYLIKTRGQQVTLSCSPISGHRSVSWYQQTPGQGLQFLFEYFSETQRNKGNFPGRFSGRQFSNSRSEMNVSTLELGDSALYLCASSPAFEGDTQYFGPGTRLTVL.

This rearrangement joins TRBV7-9 to TRBJ1-2, with 7 bases lining up with TRBD1. The V and J ends lost 0 bases and 6 bases, in that order; junction bases with no gene match: 1. CDR1 is SEHNR, CDR2 FQNEAQ, per germline (reference sequence). The CDR3 covers 13 residues. DNA for the CDR3: TGTGCCAGCAGCTTAGCGACAGGGAATGGCTACACCTTC. Translated, it gives CASSLATGNGYTF. The complete variable domain, with remaining parts taken from reference TRBV7-9 and TRBJ1-2, reads DTGVSQNPRHKITKRGQNVTFRCDPISEHNRLYWYRQTLGQGPEFLTYFQNEAQLEKSRLLSDRFSAERPKGSFSTLEIQRTEQGDSAMYLCASSLATGNGYTFGSGTRLTVV.

The V gene is TRBV5-1, the J gene TRBJ1-2, with 7 bases fitting TRBD1. The germline CDR1 and CDR2 sequences are SGHRS and YFSETQ. Trimming took 4 bases from V and 7 from J; bases not matched to a gene: 7. CDR3 length equals 13 residues. CDR3 loop: CASSPRDRLGYTF. The CDR3 region has the DNA TGCGCCAGCAGCCCCCGGGACAGACTTGGCTACACCTTC.

This chain connects TRBV7-2 to TRBJ1-5; no clear D. The CDR3 has 14 amino acids. The germline V and J ends were trimmed by 1 base and 0 bases, with 4 bases remaining between them. The germline gives CDR1 SGHTA, CDR2 FQGNSA. The CDR3 nucleotides read TGTGCCAGCAGCTTAGTCAGTAGCAATCAGCCCCAGCATTTT. Translation gives CASSLVSSNQPQHF.

This rearrangement joins TRBV5-4 to TRBJ2-3; 8 bases match TRBD1. The CDR3 consists of 15 residues. J lost 8 bases, V lost 4 bases, and 12 bases had no gene match. Per the germline V gene, CDR1 is SGHNT and CDR2 is YYREEE (reference sequence). CDR3 sequence (DNA): TGTGCCAGCAGCCCGGACAGGGCCTCGATGGGTACGCAGTATTTT. Amino acid sequence: CASSPDRASMGTQYF. The full variable domain, its missing parts supplied by reference TRBV5-4 and TRBJ2-3, is ETGVTQSPTHLIKTRGQQVTLRCSSQSGHNTVSWYQQALGQGPQFIFQYYREEENGRGNFPPRFSGLQFPNYSSELNVNALELDDSALYLCASSPDRASMGTQYFGPGTRLTVL.

This clone came up a few times. The genes are TRBV2 and TRBJ2-7; D unclear. CDR1 and CDR2 from the germline V gene are SNHLY and FYNNEI. V lost 8 bases and J lost 3, with 17 bases in between. The CDR3 totals 14 residues. As DNA, the CDR3 is TGTGCCAGCCAGGCAGGCCTCGCCATCTACGAGCAGTACTTC. Translated: CASQAGLAIYEQYF.

This chain uses TRBV7-9 with TRBJ1-6; D remains ambiguous. Trimming removed 5 bases at V and 6 bases at J, with 5 bases between. The CDR3 totals 12 residues. CDR1 is SEHNR and CDR2 is FQNEAQ in the germline V gene (reference sequence). The CDR3 DNA reads as TGTGCCAGCAGCCCCAGTAATTCACCCCTCCACTTT. Its translation: CASSPSNSPLHF.

The chain uses TRBV2 and TRBJ2-5; D may be TRBD2 (6 bases). V dropped 6 bases and J dropped 5 bases, with 13 bases sitting between them. The CDR3 contains 13 residues. Germline V gene sequence: CDR1 SNHLY, CDR2 FYNNEI. The CDR3 spells CASRFEGGETQYF. Written as DNA, the CDR3 is TGTGCCAGCAGGTTTGAGGGAGGTGAGACCCAGTACTTC.

J is TRBJ1-2 and V is TRBV6-4, with TRBD1 matching over 8 bases. CDR3 size: 15 residues. In germline, CDR1 is MRHNA, CDR2 SNTAGT. With V trimmed by 2 bases and J by 7 bases, 9 bases remained unmatched. CDR3 loop: CASSDIGQGQSGYTF. CDR3 in DNA: TGTGCCAGCAGTGACATCGGACAGGGACAGAGTGGCTACACCTTC.